The clone carrying this T cell receptor beta chain was detected ten times or more. Its antigen is still unknown. The source of the sample is a study of tumor and adjacent non-tumor tissue in lung cancer. Findings of the study overall: Significantly higher TCR diversity was found in tumor than normal lung.

CDR3 length equals 15 residues. Germline V gene data show CDR1 as SEHNR and CDR2 as FQNEAQ (reference sequence). The ends were cut back, 1 base at V and 3 bases at J, with 10 bases in the middle. The library came from three nested PCR rounds adapted from ARM-PCR protocols. One entry per CDR3 protein results from TCRdb running MiXCR on the multiplex PCR reads. The sample contains tens of thousands of distinct CDR3 sequences, around 82% of which appear only once. No cell sorting was done before RNA was extracted from the tissue. Distant lung tissue was collected more than 3 cm away from the tumor edge. The rearrangement uses TRBV7-9 and TRBJ2-1, with D possibly TRBD1 on 6 matching bases. This TCR was sampled from a man aged 55 to 70 with non-small cell lung cancer. Sequencing used distant non-tumor lung tissue. The CDR3 here is CASSLGAGDYNEQFF. The CDR3 nucleotides read TGTGCCAGCAGCTTAGGGGCAGGGGACTACAATGAGCAGTTCTTC.